The 28 T cell receptor beta chains below all came from one sample that was sequenced in a study of response to subunit inactivated influenza vaccine (dated by TCRdb to 2017 to 2018). Libraries were prepared through RT-PCR. Data came from an Illumina HiSeq 2500. In-frame beta chains were kept once TCRdb had trimmed the public reads at Q25 with fastp and called clones with MiXCR. One record per CDR3 amino acid sequence lists the most common genes and DNA. This sample comprises approximately 520,000 distinct CDR3 sequences, 16% of them detected only once. Clones ranked in the top ten supply approximately 3% of the sample. Material: CD4+ T cells sorted from PBMCs, obtained less than 30 months after vaccination. The receptors stem from a man between 50 and 70 years old who received an inactivated influenza vaccine. Donor details come from another sample of the same person, matched by shared clones.

The chain has TRBV20-1 and TRBJ1-4; D gene ambiguous. Per the germline V gene, CDR1 is DFQATT and CDR2 is SNEGSKA (reference sequence). V was shortened by 3 bases and J by 8 bases, with 7 bases between the two germline ends. The CDR3 spans 11 residues. The CDR3 DNA sequence: TGCAGTGCTAGGTTCGACGAAAAACTGTTTTTT. Translation gives CSARFDEKLFF.

The chain employs TRBV7-8 and TRBJ2-7; perhaps TRBD2 as D (6 bases). The CDR3 sequence is 14 residues long. V was clipped by 4 bases and J by 3 bases, with 13 bases between them. Germline lookup yields CDR1 SGHVS and CDR2 FQNEAQ. The CDR3: CASSSVSTSYEQYF. For the CDR3, the DNA is TGTGCCAGCAGCTCCGTTTCGACTAGCTACGAGCAGTACTTC.

A few counts support this clonotype. V gene TRBV7-9 combines with J gene TRBJ2-3, with 13 bases lining up with TRBD2. This CDR3 has 16 amino acids. The germline gives CDR1 SEHNR, CDR2 FQNEAQ (reference sequence). V dropped 5 bases and J dropped 3; count of bases not matched to a gene: 5. CDR3 loop: CASSLGLAGKTDTQYF. As DNA, the CDR3 is TGTGCCAGCAGCCTGGGACTAGCGGGGAAAACAGATACGCAGTATTTT.

The genes are TRBV7-9 and TRBJ1-5; D might be TRBD1 (5 bases). The CDR3 runs to 15 residues. Germline lookup yields CDR1 SEHNR and CDR2 FQNEAQ (reference sequence). The V end was cut by 1 base, the J end by 9 bases, with 16 bases between. The CDR3 reads CASSLDPGPTRPQHF. CDR3 nucleotides: TGTGCCAGCAGCTTAGATCCGGGACCGACACGGCCCCAGCATTTT.

The chain has TRBV12-3 or TRBV12-4 and TRBJ2-1; D remains unclear. The CDR3 is 14 residues long. V dropped 2 bases and J dropped 6 bases, with 11 bases sitting between them. The CDR3 reads CASSLSAPLNEQFF. CDR3 nucleotide sequence: TGTGCCAGCAGTTTATCAGCCCCTCTCAATGAGCAGTTCTTC.

The rearrangement uses TRBV5-1 and TRBJ2-1; 11 positions match TRBD2. The CDR3 extends over 15 amino acids. The germline gives CDR1 SGHRS, CDR2 YFSETQ. V shed 4 bases, J shed 7 bases, and the junction held 7 bases outside the gene matches. The CDR3 here is CASSGVAGGENEQFF. The CDR3 DNA follows: TGCGCCAGCAGCGGAGTAGCGGGAGGGGAAAATGAGCAGTTCTTC.

The V call is TRBV5-1, the J call TRBJ1-1; a possible D gene is TRBD1 (6 bases). CDR1 is SGHRS and CDR2 is YFSETQ in the germline V gene. The V end lost 1 base, the J end lost 1 base, and 14 bases lay between the germline ends. This CDR3 contains 16 residues. DNA for the CDR3: TGCGCCAGCAGCTTGCTCCCTCAGGGGCCGAACACTGAAGCTTTCTTT. Protein sequence: CASSLLPQGPNTEAFF.

V usage is TRBV28 and J usage is TRBJ1-3; D uncertain. CDR1 and CDR2 (germline): MDHEN, SYDVKM. The CDR3 has 11 amino acids. V lost 8 bases to trimming and J lost 9 bases, with 11 bases between them. The CDR3 protein is CASGERSTIYF. The DNA of the CDR3 is TGTGCCAGCGGCGAGCGTAGCACCATATATTTT.

This clonotype was observed a few times. The V gene is TRBV29-1, the J gene TRBJ2-1; possibly TRBD1 or TRBD2 for D (5 bases each). V gave up 7 bases and J gave up 0 bases, with 16 bases separating them. The CDR3 length is 15 residues. Per the germline V gene, CDR1 is SQVTM and CDR2 is ANQGSEA. The CDR3 sequence: CSAPTGGGSYNEQFF. Here the CDR3 DNA reads TGCAGCGCCCCAACAGGTGGGGGCTCCTACAATGAGCAGTTCTTC.

This clonotype was detected only a few times. The J gene is TRBJ2-5, the V gene TRBV20-1; D gene uncertain. The CDR3 runs to 12 residues. The V and J ends lost 3 bases and 6 bases respectively, with 11 bases between them. Germline loops: CDR1 DFQATT, CDR2 SNEGSKA (reference sequence). Here the CDR3 DNA reads TGCAGTGCTAGTTTAGTAGTAAAGACCCAGTACTTC. Protein: CSASLVVKTQYF.

This clonotype was detected only a few times. The rearrangement joins TRBV4-3 to TRBJ2-3; 9 nucleotides line up with TRBD2. Germline V gene data show CDR1 as LGHNA and CDR2 as YSLEER. This CDR3 has 16 residues. The V and J ends lost 5 bases and 4 bases, in that order; junction bases with no gene match: 10. The CDR3 sequence is CASSSILAGESDTQYF. In DNA form, the CDR3 reads TGCGCCAGCAGCTCTATTTTAGCGGGAGAATCAGATACGCAGTATTTT.

The J gene is TRBJ2-7, the V gene TRBV4-1; D is uncertain. The CDR3 is 13 residues long. Trimming shortened V by 0 bases and J by 4 bases, and 7 bases separated the two germline ends. CDR1 and CDR2 from the germline V gene are MGHRA and YSYEKL. The DNA for the CDR3 is TGCGCCAGCAGCCAAGAGCCCCGATACGAGCAGTACTTC. Protein product: CASSQEPRYEQYF.

This chain links TRBV7-9 with TRBJ2-3, with TRBD2 as a possible D gene (7 bases). The V end was cut by 0 bases, the J end by 5 bases, with 15 bases between. The CDR3 length is 16 residues. CDR1 SEHNR and CDR2 FQNEAQ come from the germline V gene (reference sequence). The CDR3 loop is CASSLALRGRGDTQYF. CDR3 bases: TGTGCCAGCAGCTTAGCACTGCGGGGGCGTGGAGATACGCAGTATTTT.

The chain uses TRBV28 and TRBJ2-7; D perhaps matches TRBD2 (7 bases). V gave up 1 base and J gave up 2 bases, with 15 bases separating them. In germline, CDR1 is MDHEN, CDR2 SYDVKM. The CDR3 runs to 16 residues. This CDR3 reads CASSLFPGGPTYEQYF. CDR3 in DNA: TGTGCCAGCAGTTTATTTCCGGGGGGCCCTACCTACGAGCAGTACTTC.

The table lists this clonotype with many counts. This chain links TRBV5-5 with TRBJ2-7, with D perhaps matching TRBD1 (5 bases). Trimming left V 5 bases short and J 3 bases short, with 12 bases between. The CDR3 contains 13 residues. Germline lookup yields CDR1 SGHKS and CDR2 YYEKEE (reference sequence). CDR3: CASSLTTDYEQYF. The CDR3, as DNA: TGTGCCAGCAGTTTAACGACAGACTACGAGCAGTACTTC.

The gene calls are TRBV18 and TRBJ2-3; D call uncertain. V lost 6 bases, J lost 5 bases, and 15 bases lay in between. This CDR3 is 14 amino acids long. Per germline, CDR1 KGHSH and CDR2 LQKENI. In nucleotides, the CDR3 is TGTGCCAGCTCGCCGGGCCTGGGTGGAGATACGCAGTATTTT. Protein sequence: CASSPGLGGDTQYF.

The chain carries TRBV29-1 and TRBJ2-1; the match to TRBD2 covers 15 bases. This CDR3 is built from 14 residues. Looked up from germline, CDR1 is SQVTM and CDR2 is ANQGSEA. J gave up 7 bases and V 8 bases, and 6 bases lay outside the gene matches. CDR3 region: CSFRGTSGRNEQFF. CDR3 nucleotide sequence: TGCAGCTTCCGAGGGACTAGCGGGAGGAATGAGCAGTTCTTC.

This clonotype came up a few times. This chain links TRBV7-9 with TRBJ1-4; no clear D gene. The V gene's germline CDR1 is SEHNR and CDR2 FQNEAQ (reference sequence). The CDR3 runs to 13 residues. The V and J ends lost 4 bases and 7 bases respectively, with 10 bases between them. The CDR3 loop reads CASSSANSEKLFF. The DNA for the CDR3 is TGTGCCAGCAGCTCCGCCAATTCTGAAAAACTGTTTTTT.

The sample holds many counts of this clonotype. The chain joins TRBV7-7 to TRBJ2-2, with D perhaps matching TRBD2 (6 bases). Germline V lookup: CDR1 SSHAT, CDR2 FNYEAQ (reference sequence). The CDR3 sequence is 15 residues long. The V end was cut by 4 bases, the J end by 0 bases, with 9 bases between. This chain's CDR3 is CASSSRLANTGELFF. The CDR3 DNA sequence: TGTGCCAGCAGCTCCCGACTAGCGAACACCGGGGAGCTGTTTTTT.

This clonotype has at least ten counts. The chain is built from TRBV6-5 and TRBJ1-1; a possible D gene is TRBD1 (6 bases). The germline V gene has CDR1 MNHEY and CDR2 SVGAGI. CDR3 length equals 14 residues. The V end lost 1 base, the J end lost 1 base, and 7 bases lay between the germline ends. CDR3 bases: TGTGCCAGCAGTTACTTACAGGGGAACACTGAAGCTTTCTTT. As protein: CASSYLQGNTEAFF.

This rearrangement joins TRBV20-1 to TRBJ2-3, with TRBD2 matching 12 bases. The germline V gene encodes CDR1 DFQATT and CDR2 SNEGSKA (reference sequence). This CDR3 spans 16 amino acids. V was pared by 1 base and J by 6 bases, with 8 bases of the junction left unmatched. The CDR3 protein is CSARGLAGDLRDTQYF. The CDR3 DNA sequence: TGCAGTGCTAGAGGACTAGCGGGGGACCTGAGGGATACGCAGTATTTT.

The table lists this clonotype with a few counts. The chain carries TRBV12-3 or TRBV12-4 and TRBJ2-7; D possibly uses TRBD1 or TRBD2 (6 bases each). Trimming pared 6 bases from V and 3 bases from J, leaving 18 bases between. The CDR3 is 15 amino acids. CDR3 bases: TGTGCCAGCAGCCTTTACCTAGGGGGACTCTACGAGCAGTACTTC. Amino acids: CASSLYLGGLYEQYF.

This clonotype was detected a few times. This sequence joins TRBV24-1 and TRBJ2-1; 15 nucleotides agree with TRBD2. The V gene's germline CDR1 is KGHDR and CDR2 SFDVKD. V shed 4 bases, J shed 7 bases, and the junction held 7 bases outside the gene matches. This CDR3 is 17 amino acids long. CDR3 residues: CATSDGTSGGSRNEQFF. The CDR3 DNA reads as TGTGCCACCAGTGACGGGACTAGCGGGGGGTCACGGAATGAGCAGTTCTTC.

In its sample, this clonotype was seen a few times. The chain combines TRBV4-3 with TRBJ2-5; D gene ambiguous. V shed 0 bases and J shed 5 bases, with 13 bases lying between them. The germline gives CDR1 LGHNA, CDR2 YSLEER. The CDR3 is 15 residues long. Written as DNA, the CDR3 is TGCGCCAGCAGCCAAGATTGGGCAGAGTATGAGACCCAGTACTTC. Translation: CASSQDWAEYETQYF.

The chain combines TRBV27 with TRBJ2-3; D may be TRBD2 (7 bases). V was shortened by 8 bases and J by 2 bases, with 20 bases between the two germline ends. The CDR3 is 16 amino acids. The germline V gene has CDR1 MNHEY and CDR2 SMNVEV (reference sequence). The CDR3 sequence is CASSWVGGRFTDTQYF. The DNA of the CDR3 is TGTGCCAGCTCTTGGGTCGGGGGGCGCTTCACAGATACGCAGTATTTT.

The chain links TRBV28 to TRBJ1-4, with TRBD1 as a possible D gene (5 bases). V was pared by 6 bases and J by 7 bases, with 12 bases between. This CDR3 comprises 13 residues. CDR1 MDHEN and CDR2 SYDVKM come from the germline V gene. CDR3 sequence: CASSRDRREKLFF. In DNA form, the CDR3 reads TGTGCCAGCAGCCGGGACCGTCGTGAAAAACTGTTTTTT.

The rearrangement uses TRBV24-1 and TRBJ2-7, with D unresolved. Germline V gives CDR1 KGHDR, CDR2 SFDVKD. Trimming shortened V by 6 bases and J by 0 bases, and 8 bases separated the two germline ends. The CDR3 contains 13 residues. DNA for the CDR3: TGTGCCACCAGTCTGGACGGCTCCTACGAGCAGTACTTC. Encoded protein: CATSLDGSYEQYF.

This clonotype turned up a few times. V is TRBV20-1 and J is TRBJ2-1; D is ambiguous. The germline gives CDR1 DFQATT, CDR2 SNEGSKA (reference sequence). V dropped 6 bases and J dropped 7 bases, with 25 bases sitting between them. There are 16 residues in the CDR3. CDR3 bases: TGCAGTGCCGTTAACCCGGACCCCGGATCGGGTAATGAGCAGTTCTTC. Amino acid sequence: CSAVNPDPGSGNEQFF.